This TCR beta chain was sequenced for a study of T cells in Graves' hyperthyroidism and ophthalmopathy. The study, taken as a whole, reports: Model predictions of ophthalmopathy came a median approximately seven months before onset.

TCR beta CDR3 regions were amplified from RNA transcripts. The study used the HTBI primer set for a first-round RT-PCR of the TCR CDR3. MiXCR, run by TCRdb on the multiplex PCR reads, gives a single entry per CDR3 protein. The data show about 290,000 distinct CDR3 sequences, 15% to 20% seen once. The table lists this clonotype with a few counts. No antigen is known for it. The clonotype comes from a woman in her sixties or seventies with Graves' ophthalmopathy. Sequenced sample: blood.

CDR3 DNA sequence: TGTGCCAGCAGTTACTCGCGGCAGGGGGCCTCCTATAATTCACCCCTCCACTTT. Its translation: CASSYSRQGASYNSPLHF. The chain has TRBV6-6 and TRBJ1-6; 8 nucleotides match TRBD1. CDR1 and CDR2 from the germline V gene are MNHNY and SVGAGI (reference sequence). V lost 0 bases and J lost 0; bases outside the gene matches: 4. This CDR3 has 18 residues.